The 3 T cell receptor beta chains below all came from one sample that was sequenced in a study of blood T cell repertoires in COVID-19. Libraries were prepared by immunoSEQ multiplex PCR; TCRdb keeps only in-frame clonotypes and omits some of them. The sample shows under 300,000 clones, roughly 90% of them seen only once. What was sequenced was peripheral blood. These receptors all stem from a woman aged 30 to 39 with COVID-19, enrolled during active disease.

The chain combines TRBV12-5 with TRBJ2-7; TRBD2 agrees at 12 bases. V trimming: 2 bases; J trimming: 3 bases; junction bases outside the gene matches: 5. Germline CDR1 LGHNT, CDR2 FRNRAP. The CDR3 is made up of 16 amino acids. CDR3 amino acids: CASGLRLAGVLYEQYF. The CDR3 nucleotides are TGTGCTAGTGGTTTGCGACTAGCGGGGGTCCTCTACGAGCAGTACTTC.

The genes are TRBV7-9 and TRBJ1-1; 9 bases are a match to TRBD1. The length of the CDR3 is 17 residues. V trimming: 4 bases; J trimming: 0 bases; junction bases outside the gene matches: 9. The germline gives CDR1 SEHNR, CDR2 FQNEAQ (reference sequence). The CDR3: CASSSGTGIGLNTEAFF. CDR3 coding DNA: TGTGCCAGCAGCTCCGGGACAGGGATAGGATTGAACACTGAAGCTTTCTTT. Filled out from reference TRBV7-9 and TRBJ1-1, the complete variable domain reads DTGVSQNPRHKITKRGQNVTFRCDPISEHNRLYWYRQTLGQGPEFLTYFQNEAQLEKSRLLSDRFSAERPKGSFSTLEIQRTEQGDSAMYLCASSSGTGIGLNTEAFFGQGTRLTVV.

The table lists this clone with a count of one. The CDR3 loop is CASSQESGGISYEQYF. CDR3 DNA sequence: TGCGCCAGCAGCCAAGAAAGCGGGGGGATCTCCTACGAGCAGTACTTC. The chain has TRBV4-1 and TRBJ2-7; 9 bases line up with TRBD2. This CDR3 is 16 amino acids long. V trimming: 0 bases; J trimming: 0 bases; junction bases outside the gene matches: 3. Germline CDR1 reads MGHRA; CDR2 reads YSYEKL.